The next 18 T cell receptor beta chains were all read from a single sample in a study of blood T cell repertoires in COVID-19. TCRdb keeps only in-frame clones here, not all; method: immunoSEQ multiplex PCR. The data contain fewer than 400,000 clones, 80% to 90% of them seen just once; the ten biggest clones take up 10%. Sequencing was carried out using PBMCs or T cells enriched from blood (not recorded which). The receptor set was obtained from a woman between 45 and 60 years old who had recovered from COVID-19.

The count of this clone is one. V is TRBV15 and J is TRBJ2-3, with TRBD1 matching 8 bases. The CDR3 is 17 amino acids. The germline V gene has CDR1 LNHNV and CDR2 YYDKDF (reference sequence). The V and J ends lost 0 bases and 3 bases, in that order; junction bases with no gene match: 8. This chain's CDR3 is CATSRDRGQGLTDTQYF. The DNA of the CDR3 is TGTGCCACCAGCAGAGATCGCGGACAGGGTTTAACAGATACGCAGTATTTT.

The rearrangement links TRBV30 to TRBJ2-5; a possible D gene is TRBD1 (6 bases). There are 14 residues in the CDR3. The V gene's germline CDR1 is GTSNPN and CDR2 SVGIG (reference sequence). V was cut by 0 bases and J by 4 bases, with 12 bases left in between. The DNA of the CDR3 is TGTGCCTGGAGTGTACTTGTACAGGGAGAGACCCAGTACTTC. Its protein is CAWSVLVQGETQYF.

This chain uses TRBV28 with TRBJ2-7; TRBD2 aligns across 11 bases. Germline V gene sequence: CDR1 MDHEN, CDR2 SYDVKM. With V trimmed by 4 bases and J by 2 bases, 13 bases remained unmatched. This CDR3 has 18 amino acids. The CDR3, as DNA: TGTGCCAGCAGTTCCGACCTACTAGCGGGGGACCAAGCCTACGAGCAGTACTTC. Translating gives CASSSDLLAGDQAYEQYF.

The chain employs TRBV7-9 and TRBJ1-4; D is perhaps TRBD1 (5 bases). The CDR3 extends over 16 amino acids. V was clipped by 6 bases and J by 6 bases, with 20 bases between them. CDR1 is SEHNR and CDR2 is FQNEAQ in the germline V gene (reference sequence). The CDR3 loop reads CASSPRPAGFDEKLFF. In DNA, the CDR3 is TGTGCCAGCAGTCCTAGACCCGCAGGGTTTGATGAAAAACTGTTTTTT.

The chain uses TRBV28 and TRBJ2-7; D perhaps matches TRBD1 (5 bases). Germline V CDR1 and CDR2: MDHEN, SYDVKM. Trimming took 4 bases from V and 2 from J, leaving 9 bases between them. This CDR3 has 13 amino acids. The CDR3 region has the DNA TGTGCCAGCAGTTACGACAGAGCCTACGAGCAGTACTTC. Translation: CASSYDRAYEQYF. Supplemented by reference TRBV28 and TRBJ2-7, the full variable domain reads DVKVTQSSRYLVKRTGEKVFLECVQDMDHENMFWYRQDPGLGLRLIYFSYDVKMKEKGDIPEGYSVSREKKERFSLILESASTNQTSMYLCASSYDRAYEQYFGPGTRLTVT.

The chain couples TRBV9 to TRBJ2-3; D is perhaps TRBD2 (5 bases). V lost 0 bases to trimming and J lost 2 bases, with 10 bases between them. Germline loops: CDR1 SGDLS, CDR2 YYNGEE. The CDR3 sequence is 15 residues long. The CDR3 loop reads CASSVEGDYTDTQYF. DNA of the CDR3: TGTGCCAGCAGCGTAGAGGGAGACTACACAGATACGCAGTATTTT.

This clone was seen just once. V is TRBV7-9 and J is TRBJ1-1; a weak D match, TRBD1 (5 bases). The CDR3 extends over 15 amino acids. Germline values: CDR1 SEHNR, CDR2 FQNEAQ (reference sequence). Trimming left V 5 bases short and J 1 base short, with 14 bases between. The DNA for the CDR3 is TGTGCCAGCAGCCCCATTAAAGGGGAGAACACTGAAGCTTTCTTT. It specifies CASSPIKGENTEAFF.

The chain couples TRBV19 to TRBJ2-7, with D perhaps matching TRBD1 (6 bases). Germline values: CDR1 LNHDA, CDR2 SQIVND (reference sequence). The CDR3 consists of 14 residues. V shed 3 bases and J shed 3 bases, with 12 bases lying between them. The CDR3 reads CASSIWDTHYEQYF. The CDR3 nucleotides read TGTGCCAGTAGTATTTGGGACACTCACTACGAGCAGTACTTC.

The V call is TRBV6-5, the J call TRBJ1-1, with a possible D match to TRBD1 (5 bases). Trimming removed 7 bases at V and 10 bases at J, with 16 bases between. The CDR3 has 12 amino acids. Per germline, CDR1 MNHEY and CDR2 SVGAGI. The DNA of the CDR3 is TGTGCCAGCACCCCTTTGGGGCCTAGAGCTTTCTTT. Its protein is CASTPLGPRAFF.

This clone occurred once. J is TRBJ2-2 and V is TRBV9; 9 bases map to TRBD1. This CDR3 has 14 amino acids. The germline V gene has CDR1 SGDLS and CDR2 YYNGEE. Trimming took 4 bases from V and 6 from J; bases not matched to a gene: 4. Here the CDR3 DNA reads TGTGCCAGCAGCCCCCGGACAGGGGCCGGGGAGCTGTTTTTT. Its translation: CASSPRTGAGELFF.

The gene calls are TRBV2 and TRBJ2-3, with TRBD1 matching over 7 bases. This CDR3 is 14 amino acids long. Germline CDR1 and CDR2: SNHLY and FYNNEI. J gave up 5 bases and V 10 bases, and 12 bases lay outside the gene matches. Written as DNA, the CDR3 is TGTGCCACCCCGACAGGGATCGTTGGAGATACGCAGTATTTT. It specifies CATPTGIVGDTQYF.

This clone was seen just once. V and J are TRBV9 and TRBJ1-1; 8 bases fit TRBD1. Germline V CDR1 and CDR2: SGDLS, YYNGEE. The junction had 3 bases not matched to a gene; V was cut back by 3 bases and J by 2 bases. The CDR3 runs to 14 residues. This CDR3 is CASSETGGNTEAFF. The CDR3, as DNA: TGTGCCAGCAGCGAAACAGGGGGAAACACTGAAGCTTTCTTT.

The chain uses TRBV6-5 and TRBJ1-2, with 8 bases that match TRBD1. The CDR3 is 16 amino acids. CDR1 is MNHEY and CDR2 is SVGAGI in the germline V gene. V lost 4 bases, J lost 8 bases, and 15 bases stayed unmatched. CDR3 coding DNA: TGTGCCAGCAGTTCTACTCAGGACAGGGCATTTAGCGGCTACACCTTC. Protein: CASSSTQDRAFSGYTF.

V and J are TRBV6-5 and TRBJ1-5; 9 nucleotides agree with TRBD1. This CDR3 is built from 13 residues. The junction had 5 bases not matched to a gene; V was cut back by 7 bases and J by 7 bases. CDR1 and CDR2 from the germline V gene are MNHEY and SVGAGI. The CDR3 here is CASKGQGRQPQHF. The CDR3 bases are TGTGCCAGCAAGGGACAGGGAAGACAGCCCCAGCATTTT.

This chain connects TRBV24-1 to TRBJ2-7, with TRBD1 matching over 8 bases. The CDR3 is 14 residues long. CDR1 and CDR2 (germline): KGHDR, SFDVKD. The V gene end was trimmed by 7 bases and the J gene end by 5 bases; junction bases not matched to a gene: 9. CDR3 nucleotides: TGTGCCACCAGCAGACGGGACAGGCCGAACGAGCAGTACTTC. Its translation is CATSRRDRPNEQYF.

The V and J genes are TRBV28 and TRBJ1-4, with a tentative D call TRBD1 (6 bases). CDR1 and CDR2 (germline): MDHEN, SYDVKM. Trimming shortened V by 5 bases and J by 8 bases, and 18 bases separated the two germline ends. This CDR3 has 15 amino acids. CDR3 amino acids: CASSTWTAGGEKLFF. In nucleotides, the CDR3 is TGTGCCAGCAGTACCTGGACAGCCGGGGGGGAAAAACTGTTTTTT. Supplemented by reference TRBV28 and TRBJ1-4, the full variable domain reads DVKVTQSSRYLVKRTGEKVFLECVQDMDHENMFWYRQDPGLGLRLIYFSYDVKMKEKGDIPEGYSVSREKKERFSLILESASTNQTSMYLCASSTWTAGGEKLFFGSGTQLSVL.

The gene calls are TRBV11-2 and TRBJ1-3, with a tentative D call TRBD1 (5 bases). V dropped 5 bases and J dropped 0 bases, with 14 bases sitting between them. The CDR3 consists of 16 residues. Germline V lookup: CDR1 SGHAT, CDR2 FQNNGV. CDR3 amino acids: CASSGGETSSGNTIYF. The CDR3 coding sequence is TGTGCCAGCAGCGGGGGGGAAACCTCCTCTGGAAACACCATATATTTT.

The chain has TRBV6-5 and TRBJ1-1, with D possibly being TRBD1 (5 bases). This CDR3 is built from 14 residues. Trimming removed 8 bases from V and 0 bases from J, with 13 bases in between. Germline V CDR1 and CDR2: MNHEY, SVGAGI. CDR3 bases: TGTGCCAGCGGTCAGGAGGGACTGAACACTGAAGCTTTCTTT. Amino acids: CASGQEGLNTEAFF.